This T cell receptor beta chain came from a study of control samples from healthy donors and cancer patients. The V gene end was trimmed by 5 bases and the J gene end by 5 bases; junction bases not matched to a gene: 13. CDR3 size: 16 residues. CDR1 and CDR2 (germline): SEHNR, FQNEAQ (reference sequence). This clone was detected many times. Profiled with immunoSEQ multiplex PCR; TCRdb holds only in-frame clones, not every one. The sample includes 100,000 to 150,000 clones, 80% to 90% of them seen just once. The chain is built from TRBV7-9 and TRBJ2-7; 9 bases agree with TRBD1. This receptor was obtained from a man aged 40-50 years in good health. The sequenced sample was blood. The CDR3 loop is CASSANRGPKTHEQYF. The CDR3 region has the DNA TGTGCCAGCAGCGCAAACAGGGGGCCAAAGACCCACGAGCAGTACTTC.